The clone carrying this T cell receptor beta chain appeared a single time. A second PCR, run for roughly 7 to 11 cycles, used a sample-barcoded 5' primer plus a J-beta primer mix. TCRdb processed the 5' RACE reads anew with MiXCR; each CDR3 protein has one entry. The repertoire holds about 1.4 million distinct CDR3 sequences, with around 55% as singletons. Germline lookup yields CDR1 DFQATT and CDR2 SNEGSKA (reference sequence). V gave up 1 base and J gave up 0 bases; unmatched junction bases: 4. CDR3 length: 17 residues. Total RNA was isolated from each sample in quantities of at least 5 micrograms. The sample is drawn from a study of blood T cells in healthy people across ages.

The TCR comes from a man younger than 35 in good health. Sample: blood. This chain connects TRBV20-1 to TRBJ2-3; TRBD2 matches 13 bases. CDR3 sequence (DNA): TGCAGTGCTAGAGGGCAGGGACTAGCGGGGAGCACAGATACGCAGTATTTT. It yields the protein CSARGQGLAGSTDTQYF.